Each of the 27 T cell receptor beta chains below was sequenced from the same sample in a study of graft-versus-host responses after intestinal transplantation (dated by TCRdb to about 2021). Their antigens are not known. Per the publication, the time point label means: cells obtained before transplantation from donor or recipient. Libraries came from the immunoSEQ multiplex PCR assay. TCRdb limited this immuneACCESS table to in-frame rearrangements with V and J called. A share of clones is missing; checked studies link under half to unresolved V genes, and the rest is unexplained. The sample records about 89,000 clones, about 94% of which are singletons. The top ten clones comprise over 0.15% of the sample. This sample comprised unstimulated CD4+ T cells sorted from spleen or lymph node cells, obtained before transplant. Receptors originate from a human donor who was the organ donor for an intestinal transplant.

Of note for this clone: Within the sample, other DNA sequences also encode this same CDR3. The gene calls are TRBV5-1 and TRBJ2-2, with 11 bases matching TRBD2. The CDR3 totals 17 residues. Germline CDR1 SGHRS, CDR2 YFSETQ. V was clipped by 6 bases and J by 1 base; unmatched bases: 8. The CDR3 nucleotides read TGCGCCAGCATCCAAGACGGGACTAGCGGGAACACCGGGGAGCTGTTTTTT. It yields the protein CASIQDGTSGNTGELFF.

Here the CDR3 reads CASSSPRGGAPNEQFF. The CDR3 nucleotides read TGTGCCAGCAGTTCCCCCAGGGGGGGGGCCCCCAATGAGCAGTTCTTC. The V and J genes are TRBV27 and TRBJ2-1; D tentatively reads TRBD1 or TRBD2 (7 bases each). This CDR3 has 16 amino acids. The V end was cut by 4 bases, the J end by 6 bases, with 19 bases between. Germline CDR1 and CDR2: MNHEY and SMNVEV (reference sequence).

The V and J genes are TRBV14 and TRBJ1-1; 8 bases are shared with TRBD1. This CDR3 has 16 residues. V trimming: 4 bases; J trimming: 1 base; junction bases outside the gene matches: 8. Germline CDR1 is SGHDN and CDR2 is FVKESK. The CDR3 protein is CASSPGQGKGNTEAFF. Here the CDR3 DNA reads TGTGCCAGCAGCCCTGGACAGGGTAAGGGGAACACTGAAGCTTTCTTT.

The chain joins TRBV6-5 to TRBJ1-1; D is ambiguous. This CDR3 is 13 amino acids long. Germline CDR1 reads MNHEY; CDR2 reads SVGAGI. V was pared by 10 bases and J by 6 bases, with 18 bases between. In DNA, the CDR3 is TGTGCCACAGCCCTTAATCGGAAGGCTGAAGCTTTCTTT. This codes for CATALNRKAEAFF.

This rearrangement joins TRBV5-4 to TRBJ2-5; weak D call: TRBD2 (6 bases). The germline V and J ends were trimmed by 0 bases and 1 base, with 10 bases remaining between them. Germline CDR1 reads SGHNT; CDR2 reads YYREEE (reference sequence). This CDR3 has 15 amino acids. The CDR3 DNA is TGTGCCAGCAGCTTGGGCGGGACCTCCCAAGAGACCCAGTACTTC. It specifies CASSLGGTSQETQYF.

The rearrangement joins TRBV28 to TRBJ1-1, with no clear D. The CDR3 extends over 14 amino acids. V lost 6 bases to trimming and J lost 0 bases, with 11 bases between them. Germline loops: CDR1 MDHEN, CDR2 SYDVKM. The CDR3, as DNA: TGTGCCAGCAGACCAATACCGATGAACACTGAAGCTTTCTTT. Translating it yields CASRPIPMNTEAFF.

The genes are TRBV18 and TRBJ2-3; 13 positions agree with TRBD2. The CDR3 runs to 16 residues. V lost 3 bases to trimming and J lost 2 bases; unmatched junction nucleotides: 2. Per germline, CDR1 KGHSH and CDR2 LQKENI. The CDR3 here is CASSPTSGGATDTQYF. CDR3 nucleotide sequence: TGTGCCAGCTCACCTACTAGCGGGGGGGCCACAGATACGCAGTATTTT. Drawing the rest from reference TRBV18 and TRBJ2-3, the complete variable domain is NAGVMQNPRHLVRRRGQEARLRCSPMKGHSHVYWYRQLPEEGLKFMVYLQKENIIDESGMPKERFSAEFPKEGPSILRIQQVVRGDSAAYFCASSPTSGGATDTQYFGPGTRLTVL.

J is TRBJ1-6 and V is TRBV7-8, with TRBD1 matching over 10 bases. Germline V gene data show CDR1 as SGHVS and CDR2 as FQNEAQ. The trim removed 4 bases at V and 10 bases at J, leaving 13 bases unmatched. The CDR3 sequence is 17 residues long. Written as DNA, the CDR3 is TGTGCCAGCAGCTGGGGGGGGACAGGGGCGTCTTGGTCACCCCTCCACTTT. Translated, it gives CASSWGGTGASWSPLHF.

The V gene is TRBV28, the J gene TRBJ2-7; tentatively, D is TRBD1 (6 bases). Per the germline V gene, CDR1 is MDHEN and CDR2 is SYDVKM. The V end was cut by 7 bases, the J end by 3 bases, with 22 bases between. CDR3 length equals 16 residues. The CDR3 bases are TGTGCCAGCACCACCCCGGAGATAAGGGACAACTACGAGCAGTACTTC. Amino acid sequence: CASTTPEIRDNYEQYF. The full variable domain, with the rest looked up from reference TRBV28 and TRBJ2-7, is DVKVTQSSRYLVKRTGEKVFLECVQDMDHENMFWYRQDPGLGLRLIYFSYDVKMKEKGDIPEGYSVSREKKERFSLILESASTNQTSMYLCASTTPEIRDNYEQYFGPGTRLTVT.

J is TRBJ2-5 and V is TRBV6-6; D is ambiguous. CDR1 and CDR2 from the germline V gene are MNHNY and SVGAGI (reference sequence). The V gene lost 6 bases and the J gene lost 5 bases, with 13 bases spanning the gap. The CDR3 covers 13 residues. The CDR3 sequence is CASSFHSGETQYF. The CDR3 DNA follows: TGTGCCAGCAGCTTCCACTCCGGGGAGACCCAGTACTTC.

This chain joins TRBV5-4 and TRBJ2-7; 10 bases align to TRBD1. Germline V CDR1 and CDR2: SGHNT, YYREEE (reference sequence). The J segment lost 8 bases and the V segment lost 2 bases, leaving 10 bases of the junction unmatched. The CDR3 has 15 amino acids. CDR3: CASSFSGTGVVKQYF. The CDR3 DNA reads TGTGCCAGCAGCTTCTCCGGGACAGGGGTCGTGAAGCAGTACTTC.

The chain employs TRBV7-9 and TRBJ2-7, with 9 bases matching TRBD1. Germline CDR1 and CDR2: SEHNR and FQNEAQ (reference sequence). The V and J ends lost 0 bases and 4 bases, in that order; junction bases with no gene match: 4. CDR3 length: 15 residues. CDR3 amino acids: CASSLARDRVYEQYF. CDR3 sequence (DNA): TGTGCCAGCAGCTTAGCGCGGGACAGGGTTTACGAGCAGTACTTC.

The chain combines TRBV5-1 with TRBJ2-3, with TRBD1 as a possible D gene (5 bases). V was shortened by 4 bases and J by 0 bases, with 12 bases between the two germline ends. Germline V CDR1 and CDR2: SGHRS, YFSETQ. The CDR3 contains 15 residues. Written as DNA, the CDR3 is TGCGCCAGCAGCCTGGAACAGGCTAGCACAGATACGCAGTATTTT. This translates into CASSLEQASTDTQYF.

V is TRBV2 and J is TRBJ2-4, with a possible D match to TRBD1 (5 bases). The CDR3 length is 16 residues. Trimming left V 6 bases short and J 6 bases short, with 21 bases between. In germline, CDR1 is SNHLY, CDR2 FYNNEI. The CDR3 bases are TGTGCCAGCAGACCTAGGACACCCGCTCAGGGAAACATTCAGTACTTC. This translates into CASRPRTPAQGNIQYF.

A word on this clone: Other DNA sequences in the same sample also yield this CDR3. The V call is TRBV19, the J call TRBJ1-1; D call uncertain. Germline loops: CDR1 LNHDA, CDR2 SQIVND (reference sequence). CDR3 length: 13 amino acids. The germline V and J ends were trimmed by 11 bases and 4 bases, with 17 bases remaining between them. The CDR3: CAGRRQAGTEAFF. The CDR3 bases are TGTGCCGGGAGGAGGCAGGCGGGCACTGAAGCTTTCTTT.

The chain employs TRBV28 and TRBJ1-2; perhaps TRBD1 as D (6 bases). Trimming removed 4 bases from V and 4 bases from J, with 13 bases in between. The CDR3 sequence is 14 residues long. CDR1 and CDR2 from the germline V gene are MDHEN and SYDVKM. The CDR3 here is CASSSGGAVYGYTF. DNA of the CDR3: TGTGCCAGCAGTTCGGGGGGGGCCGTCTATGGCTACACCTTC.

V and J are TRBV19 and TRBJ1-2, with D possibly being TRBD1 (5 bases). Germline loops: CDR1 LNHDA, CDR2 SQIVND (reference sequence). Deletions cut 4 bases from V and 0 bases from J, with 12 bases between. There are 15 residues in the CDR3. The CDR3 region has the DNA TGTGCCAGTAGTAATGGGTACAGGCCTAACTATGGCTACACCTTC. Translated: CASSNGYRPNYGYTF.

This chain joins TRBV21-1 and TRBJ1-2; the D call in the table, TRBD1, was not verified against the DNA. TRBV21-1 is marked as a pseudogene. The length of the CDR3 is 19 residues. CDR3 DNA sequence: TGTGCCAGCAGCAAAGTCGGCAGGACAGGCGACTTGTTTAACTATGGCTACACCTTC. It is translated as CASSKVGRTGDLFNYGYTF.

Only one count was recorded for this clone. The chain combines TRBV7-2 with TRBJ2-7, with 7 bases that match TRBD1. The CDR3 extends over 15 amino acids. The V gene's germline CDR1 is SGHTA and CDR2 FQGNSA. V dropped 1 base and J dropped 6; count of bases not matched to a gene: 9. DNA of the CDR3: TGTGCCAGCAGCTTAGAGCCGGGACAGAGAATCGAGCAGTACTTC. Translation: CASSLEPGQRIEQYF.

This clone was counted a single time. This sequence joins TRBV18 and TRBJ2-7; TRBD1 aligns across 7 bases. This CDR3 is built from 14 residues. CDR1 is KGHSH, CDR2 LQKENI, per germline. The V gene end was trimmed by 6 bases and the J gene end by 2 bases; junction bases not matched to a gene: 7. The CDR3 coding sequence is TGTGCCAGCTCCGCGGACAGGCCCACCTACGAGCAGTACTTC. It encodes CASSADRPTYEQYF.

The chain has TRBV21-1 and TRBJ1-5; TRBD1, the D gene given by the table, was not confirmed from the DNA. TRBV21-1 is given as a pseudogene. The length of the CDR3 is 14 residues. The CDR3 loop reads CASSDLHGYQPQHF. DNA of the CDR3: TGTGCCAGCAGCGATCTTCATGGCTATCAGCCCCAGCATTTT.

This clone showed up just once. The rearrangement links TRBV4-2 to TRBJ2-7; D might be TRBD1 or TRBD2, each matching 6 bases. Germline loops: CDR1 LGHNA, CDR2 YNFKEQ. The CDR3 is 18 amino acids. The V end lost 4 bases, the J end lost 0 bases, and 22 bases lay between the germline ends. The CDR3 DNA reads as TGTGCCAGCAGCCGAACCCTTGCCCAAGGGGGGTACTCCTACGAGCAGTACTTC. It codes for CASSRTLAQGGYSYEQYF.

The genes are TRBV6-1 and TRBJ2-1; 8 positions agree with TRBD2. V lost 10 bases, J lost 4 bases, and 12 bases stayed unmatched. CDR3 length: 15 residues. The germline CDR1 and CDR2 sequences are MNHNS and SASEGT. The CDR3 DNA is TGTGCCACTACTACGGGGGGGGGCCCGTACAATGAGCAGTTCTTC. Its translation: CATTTGGGPYNEQFF.

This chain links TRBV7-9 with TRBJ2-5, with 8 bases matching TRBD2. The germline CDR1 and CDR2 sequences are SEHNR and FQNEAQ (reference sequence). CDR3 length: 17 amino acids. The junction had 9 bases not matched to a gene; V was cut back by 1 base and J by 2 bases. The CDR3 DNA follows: TGTGCCAGCAGCTTAGACCAAATAGCGGGGAGACAAGAGACCCAGTACTTC. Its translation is CASSLDQIAGRQETQYF. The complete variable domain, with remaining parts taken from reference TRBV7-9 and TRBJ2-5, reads DTGVSQNPRHKITKRGQNVTFRCDPISEHNRLYWYRQTLGQGPEFLTYFQNEAQLEKSRLLSDRFSAERPKGSFSTLEIQRTEQGDSAMYLCASSLDQIAGRQETQYFGPGTRLLVL.

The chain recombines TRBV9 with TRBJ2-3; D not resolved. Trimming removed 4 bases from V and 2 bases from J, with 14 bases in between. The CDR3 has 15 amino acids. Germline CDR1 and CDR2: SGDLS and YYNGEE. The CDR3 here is CASSLPSLITDTQYF. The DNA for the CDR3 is TGTGCCAGCAGCCTCCCGTCGTTGATCACAGATACGCAGTATTTT. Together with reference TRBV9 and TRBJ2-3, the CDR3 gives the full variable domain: DSGVTQTPKHLITATGQRVTLRCSPRSGDLSVYWYQQSLDQGLQFLIQYYNGEERAKGNILERFSAQQFPDLHSELNLSSLELGDSALYFCASSLPSLITDTQYFGPGTRLTVL.

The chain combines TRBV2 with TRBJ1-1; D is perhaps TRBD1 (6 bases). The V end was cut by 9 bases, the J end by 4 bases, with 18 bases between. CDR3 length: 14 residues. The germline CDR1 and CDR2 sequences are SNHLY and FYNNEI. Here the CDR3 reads CASGLPQGITEAFF. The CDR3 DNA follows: TGTGCCAGTGGTTTACCCCAGGGGATCACTGAAGCTTTCTTT. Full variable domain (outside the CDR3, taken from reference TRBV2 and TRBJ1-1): EPEVTQTPSHQVTQMGQEVILRCVPISNHLYFYWYRQILGQKVEFLVSFYNNEISEKSEIFDDQFSVERPDGSNFTLKIRSTKLEDSAMYFCASGLPQGITEAFFGQGTRLTVV.

The CDR3 nucleotides read TGTGCCAGCTCACCATACGCCGGGACAGCCGGAACAGATACGCAGTATTTT. Protein sequence: CASSPYAGTAGTDTQYF. The rearrangement links TRBV18 to TRBJ2-3; 7 nucleotides agree with TRBD1. The CDR3 is 17 amino acids. Germline V gene data show CDR1 as KGHSH and CDR2 as LQKENI. The V and J ends lost 2 bases and 3 bases, in that order; junction bases with no gene match: 11.